The entry below describes one T cell receptor beta chain. The sample originates from a study of T cells in Graves' hyperthyroidism and ophthalmopathy. What was amplified from RNA transcripts were TCR beta CDR3 regions. An initial round of RT-PCR targeting the TCR CDR3 relied on the HTBI primer set. TCRdb itself ran the multiplex PCR reads through MiXCR, one entry per CDR3 protein. The top ten clones hold around 27% of a sample with a few hundred thousand distinct CDR3 sequences, less than 25% of them seen once. The TCR sequence derives from a man between 18 and 35 years old with Graves' hyperthyroidism. The sample comprised blood.

CDR3 sequence reads: CSSTGQGVHEQYF. DNA for the CDR3: TGCAGTTCCACCGGACAGGGGGTCCACGAGCAGTACTTC. The V and J genes are TRBV20-1 and TRBJ2-7; 10 bases are a match to TRBD1. The ends lost 8 bases at V and 5 bases at J; junction bases unmatched: 9. The CDR3 runs 13 residues. Per the germline V gene, CDR1 is DFQATT and CDR2 is SNEGSKA (reference sequence).